This is a list of T cell receptor beta chains from one sample in a study of blood T cell repertoires in COVID-19. Clones were sequenced by immunoSEQ multiplex PCR, and TCRdb holds only the in-frame ones, with some missing. Of 100,000 to 150,000 clones in the sample, around four fifths were seen once. The sample consisted of peripheral blood. These receptors were obtained from a man aged 35-49 years with active or convalescent COVID-19. Both conserved end residues are part of each CDR3. Each record gives: CDR3 length, clone size, D gene, V gene, J gene, CDR3 DNA, CDR3 protein. A D gene is named only where the DNA matches it firmly. Not every row has a clone size; where given, it reads once, few, many or a size class.

15	NA	NA	TRBV7-2	TRBJ1-3	TGTGCCAGCAGCTTAGCCGGAGTAATTGGAAACACCATATATTTT	CASSLAGVIGNTIYF
13	NA	TRBD1	TRBV19	TRBJ1-2	TGTGCCAGTAGTAAGAAGGGGGCGTATGGCTACACCTTC	CASSKKGAYGYTF
16	NA	NA	TRBV15	TRBJ1-1	TGTGCCACCAGCAGAGGACGTTTCGTAGGGGACACTGAAGCTTTCTTT	CATSRGRFVGDTEAFF
17	NA	TRBD1	TRBV27	TRBJ1-4	TGTGCCAGCAGTTCACCGGGACAGGGGGGACGCGGTGAAAAACTGTTTTTT	CASSSPGQGGRGEKLFF
15	NA	NA	TRBV3-1/TRBV3-2	TRBJ1-6	TGTGCCAGCAGCCAAGACCCGGCAGGGTATTCACCCCTCCACTTT	CASSQDPAGYSPLHF
16	NA	TRBD1	TRBV3-1/TRBV3-2	TRBJ1-6	TGTGCCAGCAGCCCTTGGGACAGGGGGAGTGATTCACCCCTCCACTTT	CASSPWDRGSDSPLHF
14	NA	NA	TRBV2	TRBJ1-4	TGTGCCAGCAGTCTGGTTCGGGAAAATGAAAAACTGTTTTTT	CASSLVRENEKLFF
15	NA	NA	TRBV6-1	TRBJ1-5	TGTGCCAGCAGTGAAACGACAGTTAGCAATCAGCCCCAGCATTTT	CASSETTVSNQPQHF
14	NA	TRBD2	TRBV13	TRBJ2-7	TGTGCCAGCAGCCGTCTAGCGGGAGCCTACGAGCAGTACTTC	CASSRLAGAYEQYF
15	NA	NA	TRBV6-5	TRBJ1-6	TGTGCCAGCAAGCAGGATGGGGGAGGGAGGTCACCCCTCCACTTT	CASKQDGGGRSPLHF
17	NA	TRBD1	TRBV5-5	TRBJ2-7	TGTGCCAGCAGCGCCCAGGACAGGGACGCGGTTCTCCCGGAGCAGTACTTC	CASSAQDRDAVLPEQYF
13	NA	NA	TRBV25-1	TRBJ1-2	TGTGCCAGCGGGCCTCAGGGTAACTATGGCTACACCTTC	CASGPQGNYGYTF
16	once	TRBD1	TRBV5-4	TRBJ2-2	TGTGCCAGCAGCTTTGCAGGACAGGGTCACACCGGGGAGCTGTTTTTT	CASSFAGQGHTGELFF
14	NA	NA	TRBV19	TRBJ1-4	TGTGCCAGTAGTATAGAGGAAACAGGGAAAAAACTGTTTTTT	CASSIEETGKKLFF
13	NA	TRBD1	TRBV11-2	TRBJ1-1	TGTGCCAGCTGCGGACAGGGGACGACTGAAGCTTTCTTT	CASCGQGTTEAFF
16	NA	TRBD2	TRBV24-1	TRBJ2-1	TGTGCCACCAGTGACGCGGGACTAGCGGGGGGGAATGAGCAGTTCTTC	CATSDAGLAGGNEQFF
13	NA	TRBD1	TRBV2	TRBJ1-5	TGTGCCAGCAGTGACAGGGGGCCTCAGCCCCAGCATTTT	CASSDRGPQPQHF
12	NA	TRBD1	TRBV29-1	TRBJ1-2	TGCAGCGTCATGACAGGGGACTATGGCTACACCTTC	CSVMTGDYGYTF
17	NA	NA	TRBV5-1	TRBJ1-3	TGCGCCAGCAGCTTGGAGGGGACACTAAGCTCTGGAAACACCATATATTTT	CASSLEGTLSSGNTIYF